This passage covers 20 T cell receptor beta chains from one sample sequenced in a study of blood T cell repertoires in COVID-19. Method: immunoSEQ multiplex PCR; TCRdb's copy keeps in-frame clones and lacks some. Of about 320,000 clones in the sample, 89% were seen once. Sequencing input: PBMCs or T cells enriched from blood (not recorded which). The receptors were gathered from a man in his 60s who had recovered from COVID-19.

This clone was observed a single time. CDR3 residues: CASSMEGVLQPQHF. The CDR3 DNA reads TGTGCCAGTAGTATGGAAGGAGTCCTCCAGCCCCAGCATTTT. V usage is TRBV19 and J usage is TRBJ1-5; no firm D call. The germline V gene encodes CDR1 LNHDA and CDR2 SQIVND (reference sequence). V lost 3 bases to trimming and J lost 7 bases, with 13 bases between them. This CDR3 has 14 residues.

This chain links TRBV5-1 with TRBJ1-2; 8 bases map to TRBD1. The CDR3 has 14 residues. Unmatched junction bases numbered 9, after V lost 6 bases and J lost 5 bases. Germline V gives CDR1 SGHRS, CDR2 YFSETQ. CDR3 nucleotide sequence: TGCGCCAGCAACCTAGGACAGGGTGGATATGGCTACACCTTC. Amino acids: CASNLGQGGYGYTF.

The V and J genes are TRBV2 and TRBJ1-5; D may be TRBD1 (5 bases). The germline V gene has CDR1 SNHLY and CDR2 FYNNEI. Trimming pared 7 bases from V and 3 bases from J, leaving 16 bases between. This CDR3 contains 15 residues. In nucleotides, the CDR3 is TGTGCCAGCAAATCGAACGGGACTCCCAATCAGCCCCAGCATTTT. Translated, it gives CASKSNGTPNQPQHF.

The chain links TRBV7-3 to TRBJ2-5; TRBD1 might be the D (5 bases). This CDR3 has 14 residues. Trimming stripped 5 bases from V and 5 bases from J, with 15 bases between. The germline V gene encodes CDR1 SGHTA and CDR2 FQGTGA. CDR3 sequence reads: CASSPTGAGETQYF. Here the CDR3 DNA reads TGTGCCAGCAGCCCAACAGGAGCCGGGGAGACCCAGTACTTC.

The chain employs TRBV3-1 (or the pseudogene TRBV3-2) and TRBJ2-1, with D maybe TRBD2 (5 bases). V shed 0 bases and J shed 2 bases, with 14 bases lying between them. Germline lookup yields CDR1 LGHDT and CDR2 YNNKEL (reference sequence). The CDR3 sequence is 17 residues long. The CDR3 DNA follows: TGTGCCAGCAGCCAAGATCTATACGGGAAGCCCTACAATGAGCAGTTCTTC. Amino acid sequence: CASSQDLYGKPYNEQFF.

This CDR3 reads CASGYGSYNEQFF. DNA of the CDR3: TGTGCCAGCGGTTACGGGTCCTACAATGAGCAGTTCTTC. V is TRBV7-3 and J is TRBJ2-1; no clear D gene. The V end lost 8 bases, the J end lost 1 base, and 9 bases lay between the germline ends. CDR1 SGHTA and CDR2 FQGTGA come from the germline V gene. The CDR3 has 13 residues.

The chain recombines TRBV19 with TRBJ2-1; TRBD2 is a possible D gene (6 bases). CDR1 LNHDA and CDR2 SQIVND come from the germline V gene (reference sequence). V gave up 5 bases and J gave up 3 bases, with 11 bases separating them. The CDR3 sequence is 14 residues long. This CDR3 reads CASSYAGLYNEQFF. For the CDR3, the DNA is TGTGCCAGTAGTTATGCGGGGCTCTACAATGAGCAGTTCTTC.

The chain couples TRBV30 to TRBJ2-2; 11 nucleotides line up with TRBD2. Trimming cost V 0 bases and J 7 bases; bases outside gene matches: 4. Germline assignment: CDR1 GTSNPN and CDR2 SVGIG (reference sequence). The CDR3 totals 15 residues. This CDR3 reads CAWSVVAGGVGELFF. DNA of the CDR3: TGTGCCTGGAGTGTGGTAGCGGGAGGGGTCGGGGAGCTGTTTTTT.

The CDR3 sequence is CASSSSTGAAEAFF. The CDR3 region has the DNA TGTGCCAGCAGCTCCTCGACAGGGGCGGCTGAAGCTTTCTTT. V and J are TRBV7-9 and TRBJ1-1; TRBD1 matches at 8 bases. Losses at the gene ends were 4 bases for V and 6 bases for J; bases not matched to a gene: 7. Per germline, CDR1 SEHNR and CDR2 FQNEAQ (reference sequence). The CDR3 has 14 amino acids.

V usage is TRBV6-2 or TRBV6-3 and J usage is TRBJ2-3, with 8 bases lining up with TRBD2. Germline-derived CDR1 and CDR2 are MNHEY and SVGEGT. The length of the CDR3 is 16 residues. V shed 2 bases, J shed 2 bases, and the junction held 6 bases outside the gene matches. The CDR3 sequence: CASSYGGSGNTDTQYF. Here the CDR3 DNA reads TGTGCCAGCAGTTACGGGGGTAGCGGGAACACAGATACGCAGTATTTT.

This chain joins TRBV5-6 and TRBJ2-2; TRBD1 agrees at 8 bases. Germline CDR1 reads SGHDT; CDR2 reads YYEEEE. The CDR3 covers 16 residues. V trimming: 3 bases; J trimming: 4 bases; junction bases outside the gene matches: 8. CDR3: CASSSEDRGSTGELFF. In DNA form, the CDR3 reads TGTGCCAGCAGCTCAGAAGACAGGGGTAGCACCGGGGAGCTGTTTTTT. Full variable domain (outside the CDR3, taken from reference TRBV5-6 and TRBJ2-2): DAGVTQSPTHLIKTRGQQVTLRCSPKSGHDTVSWYQQALGQGPQFIFQYYEEEERQRGNFPDRFSGHQFPNYSSELNVNALLLGDSALYLCASSSEDRGSTGELFFGEGSRLTVL.

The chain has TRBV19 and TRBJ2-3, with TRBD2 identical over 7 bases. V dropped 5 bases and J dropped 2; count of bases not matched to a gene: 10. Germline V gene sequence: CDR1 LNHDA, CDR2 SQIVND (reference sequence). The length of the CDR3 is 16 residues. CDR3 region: CASSLPGRETTDTQYF. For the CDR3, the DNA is TGTGCCAGTAGTCTGCCCGGGCGGGAGACCACAGATACGCAGTATTTT.

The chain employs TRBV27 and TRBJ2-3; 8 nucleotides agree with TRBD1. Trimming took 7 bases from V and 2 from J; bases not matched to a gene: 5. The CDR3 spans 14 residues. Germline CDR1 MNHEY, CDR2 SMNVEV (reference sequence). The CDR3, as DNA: TGTGCCAGCACTTACCAGGGGGCCACAGATACGCAGTATTTT. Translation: CASTYQGATDTQYF.

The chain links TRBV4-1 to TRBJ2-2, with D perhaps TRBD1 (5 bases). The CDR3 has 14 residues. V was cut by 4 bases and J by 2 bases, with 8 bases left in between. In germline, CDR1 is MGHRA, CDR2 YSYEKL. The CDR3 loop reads CASSLDRNTGELFF. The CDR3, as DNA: TGCGCCAGCAGCCTTGACAGAAACACCGGGGAGCTGTTTTTT.

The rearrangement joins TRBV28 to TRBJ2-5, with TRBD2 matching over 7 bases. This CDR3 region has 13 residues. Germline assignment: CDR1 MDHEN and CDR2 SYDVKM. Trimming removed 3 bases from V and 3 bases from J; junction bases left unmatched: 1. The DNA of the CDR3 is TGTGCCAGCAGTTTCGGGGGGAAAGAGACCCAGTACTTC. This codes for CASSFGGKETQYF.

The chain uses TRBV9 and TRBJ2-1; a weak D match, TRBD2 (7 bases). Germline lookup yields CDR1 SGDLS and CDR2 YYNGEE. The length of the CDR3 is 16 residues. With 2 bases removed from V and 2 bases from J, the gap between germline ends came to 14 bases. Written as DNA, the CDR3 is TGTGCCAGCAGCGTGTCGGGGGGCGACACCTACAATGAGCAGTTCTTC. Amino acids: CASSVSGGDTYNEQFF.

CDR3 nucleotide sequence: TGTGCCAGCAGCCTCCTGGCGGGGGCCTACGAGCAGTACTTC. Protein sequence: CASSLLAGAYEQYF. The chain is built from TRBV11-2 and TRBJ2-7, with 7 bases identical to TRBD2. CDR1 and CDR2 (germline): SGHAT, FQNNGV. This CDR3 comprises 14 residues. The junction had 6 bases not matched to a gene; V was cut back by 5 bases and J by 2 bases.

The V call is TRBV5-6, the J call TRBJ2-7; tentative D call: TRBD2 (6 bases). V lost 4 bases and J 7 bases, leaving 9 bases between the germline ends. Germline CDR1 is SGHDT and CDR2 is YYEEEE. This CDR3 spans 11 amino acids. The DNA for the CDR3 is TGTGCCAGCAGCCGCCGGGGGGAGCAGTACTTC. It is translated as CASSRRGEQYF.

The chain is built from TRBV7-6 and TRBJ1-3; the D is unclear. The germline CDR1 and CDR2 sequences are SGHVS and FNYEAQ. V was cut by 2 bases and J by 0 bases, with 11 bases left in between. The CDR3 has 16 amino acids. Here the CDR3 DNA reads TGTGCCAGCAGCTTATACACGGGGAGCTCTGGAAACACCATATATTTT. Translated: CASSLYTGSSGNTIYF.

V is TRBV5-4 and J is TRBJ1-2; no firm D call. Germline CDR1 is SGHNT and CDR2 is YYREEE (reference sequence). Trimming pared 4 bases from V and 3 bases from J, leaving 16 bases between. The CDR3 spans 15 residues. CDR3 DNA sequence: TGTGCCAGCAGCCCGAGGCCCACCGAGCACTATGGCTACACCTTC. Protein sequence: CASSPRPTEHYGYTF.